This T cell receptor beta chain was captured in a study of neurological immune-mediated disorders. General study findings and limits: None of the CDR3 amino acid sequences found in expanded clones was shared across subjects. This suggests that the TCR-beta repertoires were private in all groups.

TCRdb reprocessed the 5' RACE reads via MiXCR and lists one record per CDR3 protein. The table lists more than 20,000 distinct CDR3 sequences, 2% to 2.5% of them singletons, with around 2.5% in the top ten. This clonotype was observed at least ten times. Its antigen remains unknown. V trimming: 5 bases; J trimming: 4 bases; junction bases outside the gene matches: 6. CDR1 is SEHNR, CDR2 FQNEAQ, per germline (reference sequence). This CDR3 has 15 amino acids. The sequence was collected from a woman aged 50 to 60 with multiple sclerosis. J is TRBJ2-2 and V is TRBV7-9; 8 nucleotides line up with TRBD2. Sequences were obtained from PBMCs. CDR3 nucleotides: TGTGCCAGCAGCACCGGGACTAGACTCACCGGGGAGCTGTTTTTT. Translating gives CASSTGTRLTGELFF.